The source of this T cell receptor (beta chain) is a study of CD8+ T cells in alopecia areata listed by TCRdb under 2018. Concerning the study at large: Treated patients were enrolled in an open-label pilot trial of oral tofacitinib at 5 to 10 mg twice daily for moderate-to-severe alopecia areata. RNA was obtained with the PAXgene miRNA kit for fixed scalp, the miRNeasy kit for PBMCs, and the RNeasy kit for mouse skin. Scalp clonality was compared across normal scalp (n=4), patchy alopecia areata scalp (n=8), and alopecia totalis/universalis scalp (n=8). Disease severity in treated patients was measured with the SALT score, which quantifies the percentage of affected scalp surface area. Biopsies were taken from tofacitinib-treated patients at baseline and again at 4 and 24 weeks into treatment, and several of those patients also had a later scalp biopsy. TCRbeta CDR3 regions were amplified by immunoSEQ multiplex PCR using 35 Vbeta forward and 13 Jbeta reverse primers. Tofacitinib was administered for 6 to 18 months, and 6 months of follow-up off drug were then conducted to assess delayed response and recurrence. Scalp tissue and sorted CD4+ and CD8+ peripheral blood T cells from patchy and totalis/universalis alopecia areata patients and from healthy controls were covered by human TCRbeta sequencing. In both human patients and the C3H/HeJ mouse model, the study applied high-throughput TCRbeta sequencing to look at T cell clonal expansion in alopecia areata.

At the junction V is shortened by 3 bases and J by 3 bases, with 9 bases in between. According to the germline V gene, CDR1 reads SNHLY and CDR2 reads FYNNEI. The CDR3 starts with the cysteine, ends with the phenylalanine, and has 13 residues. Just the 39-base CDR3 DNA is kept, in frame starting at base 1. What the work shows at the level of the full study, not this receptor alone: Tofacitinib significantly decreased scalp clonality and the number of expanded CD8+ clones among the top 100 scalp clones. Lesional scalp, especially in alopecia totalis/universalis, showed higher clonality and more expanded CD8+ clones than normal scalp, suggesting antigenic drive. Shared TCR sequences between patients were less evident than in mice, which may be partly attributable to HLA diversity in the patient population. Resident alphabeta T cells in normal human skin are also sequenced, complicating scalp TCR repertoire analysis, unlike mouse skin dominated by gammadelta T cells. Because the treated cohort was small and had just a single nonresponder, larger studies are needed to establish links between baseline CD8+ expansion and response. Many expanded lesional clones were found to persist in scalp and blood during tofacitinib treatment, and relapse after treatment cessation may be partly explained by this persistence.

Notes on this clone: Which antigen it targets is not known. The record has no base qualities; no much larger clone is one base away.

Libraries came from the immunoSEQ multiplex PCR assay. To provide template for TCR sequencing, every sample had RNA extracted and reverse transcribed into cDNA. First-strand cDNA was synthesized using SuperScript III with a 2:1 mix of oligo-dT and random hexamers. A synthetic immune receptor repertoire was used to gauge amplification bias, and whatever bias remained was removed computationally. The published analysis was carried out like this. Raw reads were preprocessed to remove errors, and CDR3 was defined by IMGT conventions from the conserved cysteine to phenylalanine. Clonality was computed by normalizing Shannon entropy by log2 of the number of productive unique TCRs and subtracting the result from 1. CD4 or CD8 identity of scalp clones was inferred by cross-referencing scalp TCRbeta sequences with sorted blood CD4 and CD8 repertoires. Imported from immuneACCESS, the table was reduced by TCRdb to in-frame sequences with V and J called. These copies leave out some clones; in studies compared against another copy, an unresolved V gene accounts for under half, and the cause of the remainder is not known. V and J calls and clone size are those listed in that table; D and trimming were worked out from the DNA. The sample yields 150,000 to 200,000 clones; under 80% were counted once. The top ten clonotypes cover about 1.3% of the sample.

The treatment or condition label of this sample denotes: oral pan-JAK inhibitor, 5-10 mg twice daily. Peripheral blood and lesional scalp punch biopsies were obtained from patients with alopecia areata. PBMCs were isolated by density centrifugation and stained for CD3, CD4 and CD8, after which CD4+ and CD8+ T cells were sorted on a FACSAria. The TCR comes from a human donor with alopecia areata. Recombination linked TRBV2 to TRBJ2-7, with the D gene not confidently named. Material: CD4+ T cells sorted from blood, obtained between weeks 49 and 50, from a patient treated with tofacitinib. The DNA reads as follows: TGTGCCAGCAGTGACCAGTTACACTACGAGCAGTACTTC. It translates as CASSDQLHYEQYF.